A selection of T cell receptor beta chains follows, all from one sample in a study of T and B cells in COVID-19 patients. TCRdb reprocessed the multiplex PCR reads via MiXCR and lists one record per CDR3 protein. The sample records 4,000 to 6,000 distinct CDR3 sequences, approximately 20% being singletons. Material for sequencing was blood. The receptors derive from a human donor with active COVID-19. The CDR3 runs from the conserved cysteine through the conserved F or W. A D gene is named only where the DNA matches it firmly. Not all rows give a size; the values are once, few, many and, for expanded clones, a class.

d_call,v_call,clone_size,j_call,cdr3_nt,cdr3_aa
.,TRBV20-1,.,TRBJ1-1,TGCAGTGCTAGCACGTGGGGCACTGAAGCTTTCTTT,CSASTWGTEAFF
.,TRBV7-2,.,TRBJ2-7,TGTGCCAGCAGCTATCTCGCGGGCTACGAGCAGTACTTC,CASSYLAGYEQYF
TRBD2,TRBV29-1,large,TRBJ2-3,TGCAGCGTTTTAGTGGGGGGGGTCACAGATACGCAGTATTTT,CSVLVGGVTDTQYF
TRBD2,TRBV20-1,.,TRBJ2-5,TGCAGTGCCCCCGGGACTAGCGGAGCCCAAGAGACCCAGTACTTC,CSAPGTSGAQETQYF
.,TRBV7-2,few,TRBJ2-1,TGTGCCAGCAGCGACCAGGGGAGATCGGCCTACAATGAGCAGTTCTTC,CASSDQGRSAYNEQFF
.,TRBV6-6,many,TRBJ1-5,TGTGCCAGCAGTCGGCCCAAGACCCTCAATAGCAATCAGCCCCAGCATTTT,CASSRPKTLNSNQPQHF
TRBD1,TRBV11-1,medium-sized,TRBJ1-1,TGTGCCAGCAGCCCGGACCGGGACAGGGGGGACGCTTTCTTT,CASSPDRDRGDAFF
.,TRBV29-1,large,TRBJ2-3,TGCAGCGTAACCCTCGGGGATACGCAGTATTTT,CSVTLGDTQYF
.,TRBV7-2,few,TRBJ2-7,TGTGCCAGCAGCGCGGGACAGTCCAACCAGTACGAGCAGTACTTC,CASSAGQSNQYEQYF
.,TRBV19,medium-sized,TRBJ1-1,TGTGCCAGTAGTATAAATTTTGAAGCTTTCTTT,CASSINFEAFF
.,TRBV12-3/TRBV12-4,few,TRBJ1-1,TGTGCCAGCAGTTTGTCCGGCAGGAACACTGAAGCTTTCTTT,CASSLSGRNTEAFF
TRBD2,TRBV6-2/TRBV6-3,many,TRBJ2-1,TGTGCCAGCAGTTCCCCCGGGACTAGCGGGGGGTTGACTTTCTTC,CASSSPGTSGGLTFF
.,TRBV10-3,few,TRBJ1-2,TGTGCCATCAGTGAAGGGCAGAACTATGGCTACACCTTC,CAISEGQNYGYTF
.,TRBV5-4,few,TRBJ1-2,TGTGCCAGCAGCTTGGCCGGGATGGGAAACTATGGCTACACCTTC,CASSLAGMGNYGYTF
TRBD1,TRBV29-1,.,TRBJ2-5,TGCAGCGTTCGGACAGGGGGAAAGGAGACCCAGTACTTC,CSVRTGGKETQYF
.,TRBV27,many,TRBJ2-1,TGCGCCAGCAGTTTATTCGGGAGTCGCAGCGGTGAGCAGTTCTTC,CASSLFGSRSGEQFF
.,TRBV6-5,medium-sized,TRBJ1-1,TGTGCCAGTTCCGGGGGGTCTAATGAAGCTTTCTTT,CASSGGSNEAFF
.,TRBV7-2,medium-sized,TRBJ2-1,TGTGCCAGCAGCGTTGATGCGAATGAGCAGTTCTTC,CASSVDANEQFF
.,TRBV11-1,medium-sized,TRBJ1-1,TGTGCCAGCAGCTTAGAGAACACTGAAGCTTTCTTT,CASSLENTEAFF
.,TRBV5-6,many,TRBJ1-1,TGTGCCAGCAGCTTTGGTACGGGCGGGAACACTGAAGCTTTCTTT,CASSFGTGGNTEAFF
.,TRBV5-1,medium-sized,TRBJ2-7,TGCGCCAGCAGCTTGGCCTCGCCGCCCCCACCCTACGAGCAGTACTTC,CASSLASPPPPYEQYF
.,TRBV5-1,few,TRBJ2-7,TGCGCCAGCAGCTTCCAGGGGGGAGCCTACGAGCAGTACTTC,CASSFQGGAYEQYF
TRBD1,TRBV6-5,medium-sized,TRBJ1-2,TGTGCCAGCAGTTACGGGACAGGGGTCGGCTACACCTTC,CASSYGTGVGYTF
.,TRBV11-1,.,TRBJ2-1,TGTGCCAGCAGCGGGTGGGTGCGGGCCCGATACAATGAGCAGTTCTTC,CASSGWVRARYNEQFF
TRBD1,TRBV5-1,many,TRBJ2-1,TGCGCCAGCACCCTCCTTGGGACAGGGGCCTACAATGAGCAGTTCTTC,CASTLLGTGAYNEQFF
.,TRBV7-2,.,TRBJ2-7,TGTGCCAGCCAATCGGGGCCCGAGCAGTACTTC,CASQSGPEQYF
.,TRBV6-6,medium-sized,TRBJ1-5,TGTGCCAGCAGTCCCTCTAGGGGGATAGGTAATCAGCCCCAGCATTTT,CASSPSRGIGNQPQHF
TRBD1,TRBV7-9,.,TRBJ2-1,TGTGCCAGCAGCATCGCCGGGACAGAGGAGTTCTTC,CASSIAGTEEFF
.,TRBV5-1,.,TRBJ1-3,TGCGCCAGCAGCCTTCAGACAGCAAGCTCTGGAAACACCATATATTTT,CASSLQTASSGNTIYF
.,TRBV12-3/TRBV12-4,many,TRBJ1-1,TGTGCCAGCAAAGTCCCAGGGTTGAACACTGAAGCTTTCTTT,CASKVPGLNTEAFF
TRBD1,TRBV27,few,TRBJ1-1,TGTGCCAGCAGTTCACAGGGGAGGTCTCGAACGTATACTGAAGCTTTCTTT,CASSSQGRSRTYTEAFF
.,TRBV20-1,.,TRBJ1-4,TGCAGTGCTAGGGGAGTCGGTAATGAAAAACTGTTTTTT,CSARGVGNEKLFF
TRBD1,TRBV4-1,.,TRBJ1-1,TGCGCCAGCAGCCAGGACAGGGAGACTGAAGCTTTCTTT,CASSQDRETEAFF
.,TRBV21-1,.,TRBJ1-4,TGTGCCAGCAGCCGTCGTGGGGGTAGGGCCAATGAAAAACTGTTTTTT,CASSRRGGRANEKLFF
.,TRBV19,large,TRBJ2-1,TGTGCCAGTAGTACCTCGCGGAGCTCCTACAATGAGCAGTTCTTC,CASSTSRSSYNEQFF
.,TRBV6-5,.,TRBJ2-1,TGTGCCAGCAGTTACGCACAAGGCTATGAGCAGTTCTTC,CASSYAQGYEQFF
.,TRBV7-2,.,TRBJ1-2,TGTGCCAGCAGCCCCACCCCTAACGCGGGCTACACCTTC,CASSPTPNAGYTF
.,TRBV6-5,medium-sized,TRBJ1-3,TGTGCCAGCAGTTACTCGAGTGAAGGAAACACCATATATTTT,CASSYSSEGNTIYF
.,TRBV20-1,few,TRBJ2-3,TGCAGTGCTAGAGATTCGGGTCGGGGCCGCACAGATACGCAGTATTTT,CSARDSGRGRTDTQYF
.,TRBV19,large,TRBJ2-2,TGTGCCAGTAGTGTGGGATGGAGTACCGGGGAGCTGTTTTTT,CASSVGWSTGELFF
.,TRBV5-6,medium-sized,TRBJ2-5,TGTGCCAGCAGCTTGGCAGGGCGCGAGACCCAGTACTTC,CASSLAGRETQYF